The 18 T cell receptor beta chains reported below all come from one sample, sequenced in a study of T-cell reconstitution after alpha-beta-depleted transplantation in children. Construction of the TCRbeta library involved unique molecular identifiers. TCRdb independently ran MiXCR on the PCR reads; one entry per CDR3 protein. Of roughly 610,000 distinct CDR3 sequences in the sample, approximately 10% were seen once. Source: PBMCs from the stem cell graft donor, taken from the stem cell graft. The receptors derive from a human donor who donated a stem cell graft to a child with acute myeloid leukemia.

The chain has TRBV11-1 and TRBJ2-1; D is undetermined. The CDR3 totals 13 residues. Germline CDR1 is SGHAT and CDR2 is FQDESV (reference sequence). Trimming cost V 5 bases and J 8 bases, with 13 bases left between them. The CDR3: CASSRGGWYEQFF. CDR3 DNA sequence: TGTGCCAGCAGCCGAGGCGGTTGGTATGAGCAGTTCTTC. The full variable domain, completed using reference TRBV11-1 and TRBJ2-1, is EAEVAQSPRYKITEKSQAVAFWCDPISGHATLYWYRQILGQGPELLVQFQDESVVDDSQLPKDRFSAERLKGVDSTLKIQPAELGDSAMYLCASSRGGWYEQFFGPGTRLTVL.

A few counts support this clonotype. This chain uses TRBV5-6 with TRBJ2-5, with 11 positions matching TRBD1. CDR1 is SGHDT, CDR2 YYEEEE, per germline. V lost 2 bases, J lost 4 bases, and 7 bases stayed unmatched. CDR3 length: 16 residues. CDR3 sequence: CASSLLGQGVGETQYF. The CDR3 DNA reads TGTGCCAGCAGCTTATTGGGACAGGGGGTCGGAGAGACCCAGTACTTC.

V and J are TRBV6-2 or TRBV6-3 and TRBJ2-3; 7 nucleotides match TRBD1. CDR1 MNHEY and CDR2 SVGEGT come from the germline V gene. The CDR3 runs 16 residues. The ends lost 7 bases at V and 4 bases at J; junction bases unmatched: 14. The CDR3 protein is CASTAPARQGSDTQYF. CDR3 coding DNA: TGTGCCAGCACCGCTCCCGCGAGACAGGGCTCAGATACGCAGTATTTT.

This clonotype was observed a single time. At one end, the junction sequence differs from germline, possibly due to a read error. The rearrangement joins TRBV3-1 to TRBJ2-7, with 7 bases fitting TRBD2. The germline V gene encodes CDR1 LGHDT and CDR2 YNNKEL (reference sequence). The length of the CDR3 is 17 residues. CDR3 nucleotides: TGTGCCACCAGCCAAGATCCGGGAAGGGGCGGGGGATACGAGCAGTACTTC. The encoded protein is CATSQDPGRGGGYEQYF.

Only a few counts were recorded for this clonotype. The chain employs TRBV5-1 and TRBJ2-5; D gene ambiguous. From germline, CDR1 is SGHRS and CDR2 YFSETQ. The CDR3 length is 14 residues. Trimming shortened V by 0 bases and J by 2 bases, and 8 bases separated the two germline ends. The chain's CDR3 is CASSLEGRQETQYF. The CDR3, as DNA: TGCGCCAGCAGCTTGGAGGGCAGGCAAGAGACCCAGTACTTC.

This clonotype was seen only a few times. The CDR3 region is CASSPGHGTSGIGEQFF. The CDR3, as DNA: TGTGCCAGCAGCCCCGGTCACGGGACTAGCGGGATTGGTGAGCAGTTCTTC. The chain links TRBV7-3 to TRBJ2-1, with 13 bases lining up with TRBD2. V gave up 5 bases and J gave up 9 bases; unmatched junction bases: 13. Germline CDR1 SGHTA, CDR2 FQGTGA. There are 17 residues in the CDR3.

The V and J genes are TRBV29-1 and TRBJ1-5; D unresolved. Germline V gene sequence: CDR1 SQVTM, CDR2 ANQGSEA. CDR3 size: 13 residues. With 6 bases removed from V and 3 bases from J, the gap between germline ends came to 12 bases. CDR3 coding DNA: TGCAGCGTACGAGAAAACGACAATCAGCCCCAGCATTTT. It specifies CSVRENDNQPQHF.

Here the CDR3 DNA reads TGTGCCAGCAGTTTATCTTGGGGCTCCAAAAACATTCAGTACTTC. Its translation: CASSLSWGSKNIQYF. This sequence joins TRBV28 and TRBJ2-4; tentatively, D is TRBD1 (5 bases). This CDR3 has 15 amino acids. The V end lost 1 base, the J end lost 2 bases, and 9 bases lay between the germline ends. Germline loops: CDR1 MDHEN, CDR2 SYDVKM.

The chain combines TRBV20-1 with TRBJ2-1, with 8 positions matching TRBD2. The germline V gene encodes CDR1 DFQATT and CDR2 SNEGSKA (reference sequence). The ends lost 0 bases at V and 8 bases at J; junction bases unmatched: 9. The CDR3 runs to 15 residues. The CDR3 reads CSARDDRTSFHEQFF. The CDR3 bases are TGCAGTGCTAGAGATGATCGGACTAGCTTCCATGAGCAGTTCTTC.

This clonotype was observed a handful of times. The rearrangement uses TRBV6-2 or TRBV6-3 and TRBJ2-3; 12 bases map to TRBD2. Germline CDR1 reads MNHEY; CDR2 reads SVGEGT. This CDR3 is 20 amino acids long. Trimming at V came to 3 bases and at J to 4 bases, leaving 17 bases not matched to a gene. CDR3 protein: CASSYEVETSGRQEADTQYF. DNA for the CDR3: TGTGCCAGCAGTTATGAGGTGGAGACTAGCGGGAGACAAGAGGCAGATACGCAGTATTTT.

The rearrangement uses TRBV7-2 and TRBJ2-2; tentatively, D is TRBD2 (5 bases). Germline V gene data show CDR1 as SGHTA and CDR2 as FQGNSA. The CDR3 totals 16 residues. V gave up 7 bases and J gave up 0 bases, with 15 bases separating them. The CDR3 protein is CASNFLRGSNTGELFF. Written as DNA, the CDR3 is TGTGCCAGCAATTTCTTACGAGGGTCGAACACCGGGGAGCTGTTTTTT.

In this sample, this clonotype turned up many times. V and J are TRBV12-3 or TRBV12-4 and TRBJ2-3, with 9 positions matching TRBD1. The CDR3 has 16 residues. Losses at the gene ends were 2 bases for V and 1 base for J; bases not matched to a gene: 4. The CDR3 DNA sequence: TGTGCCAGCAGTTTATATAGGGACAGGGGCACAGATACGCAGTATTTT. Protein product: CASSLYRDRGTDTQYF.

The rearrangement joins TRBV20-1 to TRBJ2-2, with 9 bases aligning to TRBD1. With V trimmed by 4 bases and J by 4 bases, 4 bases remained unmatched. CDR1 DFQATT and CDR2 SNEGSKA come from the germline V gene (reference sequence). The CDR3 is 14 residues long. The CDR3 DNA is TGCAGTGCTACCGGGACAGGGCTCACCGGGGAGCTGTTTTTT. Translated, it gives CSATGTGLTGELFF.

This clonotype was seen only a few times. V usage is TRBV7-2 and J usage is TRBJ2-1, with D uncertain. V was pared by 5 bases and J by 10 bases, with 15 bases between. The CDR3 runs to 13 residues. Germline CDR1 SGHTA, CDR2 FQGNSA. CDR3 in amino acids: CASSPTAPPEQFF. The CDR3 DNA is TGTGCCAGCAGCCCGACGGCCCCACCGGAGCAGTTCTTC.

This clonotype was counted between two and nine times. This rearrangement joins TRBV18 to TRBJ2-1, with TRBD2 as a possible D gene (5 bases). The germline V gene has CDR1 KGHSH and CDR2 LQKENI. The V gene lost 0 bases and the J gene lost 7 bases, with 16 bases spanning the gap. This CDR3 spans 16 amino acids. The CDR3: CASSPPSTRIQNEQFF. Here the CDR3 DNA reads TGTGCCAGCTCACCACCGTCTACTAGGATACAGAATGAGCAGTTCTTC.

The chain uses TRBV7-2 and TRBJ2-1; perhaps TRBD2 as D (7 bases). Trimming shortened V by 5 bases and J by 5 bases, and 16 bases separated the two germline ends. Germline-derived CDR1 and CDR2 are SGHTA and FQGNSA. This CDR3 contains 15 residues. The CDR3 spells CASSGGGRLDNEQFF. The CDR3, as DNA: TGTGCCAGCAGCGGGGGGGGCCGGCTAGACAATGAGCAGTTCTTC.

This clonotype was seen more than once but under ten times. The chain joins TRBV7-9 to TRBJ2-1, with D perhaps matching TRBD1 (6 bases). Trimming cost V 6 bases and J 0 bases, with 12 bases left between them. Germline CDR1 and CDR2: SEHNR and FQNEAQ (reference sequence). CDR3 length equals 15 residues. CDR3 sequence reads: CASSNTGRSYNEQFF. The CDR3 bases are TGTGCCAGCAGTAATACAGGGCGCTCCTACAATGAGCAGTTCTTC.

This clonotype was observed at least ten times. The genes are TRBV12-3 or TRBV12-4 and TRBJ1-1; D call uncertain. V was shortened by 3 bases and J by 1 base, with 9 bases between the two germline ends. The CDR3 has 14 amino acids. The CDR3 sequence is CASSFREGNTEAFF. The CDR3, as DNA: TGTGCCAGCAGTTTTAGGGAGGGGAACACTGAAGCTTTCTTT.